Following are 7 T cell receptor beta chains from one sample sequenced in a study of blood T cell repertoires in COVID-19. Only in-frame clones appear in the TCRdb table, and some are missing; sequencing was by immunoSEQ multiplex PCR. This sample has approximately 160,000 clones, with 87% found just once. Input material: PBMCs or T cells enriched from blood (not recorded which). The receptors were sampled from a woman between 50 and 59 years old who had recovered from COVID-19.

This chain's CDR3 is CASSIGQAIGEAFF. The DNA for the CDR3 is TGTGCCAGCAGTATCGGACAGGCGATAGGTGAAGCTTTCTTT. V usage is TRBV2 and J usage is TRBJ1-1, with 7 bases matching TRBD1. With 5 bases clipped from V and 7 bases from J, the junction kept 10 bases outside the gene matches. The CDR3 covers 14 residues. CDR1 is SNHLY and CDR2 is FYNNEI in the germline V gene.

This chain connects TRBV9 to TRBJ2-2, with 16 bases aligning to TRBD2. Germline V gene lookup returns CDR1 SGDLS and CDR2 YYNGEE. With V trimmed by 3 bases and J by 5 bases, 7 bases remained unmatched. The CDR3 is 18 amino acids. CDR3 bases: TGTGCCAGCAGCGCCGGGACTAGCGGGAGGGCCAGGACCGGGGAGCTGTTTTTT. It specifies CASSAGTSGRARTGELFF.

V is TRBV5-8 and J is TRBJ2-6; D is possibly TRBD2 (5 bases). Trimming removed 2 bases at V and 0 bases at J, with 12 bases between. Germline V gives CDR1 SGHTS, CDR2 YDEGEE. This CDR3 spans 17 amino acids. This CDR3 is CASSFREFRSGANVLTF. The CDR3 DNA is TGTGCCAGCAGCTTCCGGGAATTCCGCTCTGGGGCCAACGTCCTGACTTTC.

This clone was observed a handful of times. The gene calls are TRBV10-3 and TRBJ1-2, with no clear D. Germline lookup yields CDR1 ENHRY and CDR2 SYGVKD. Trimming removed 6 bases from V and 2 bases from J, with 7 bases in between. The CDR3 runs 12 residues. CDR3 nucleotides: TGTGCCATCAGGACTGACAACTATGGCTACACCTTC. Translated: CAIRTDNYGYTF.

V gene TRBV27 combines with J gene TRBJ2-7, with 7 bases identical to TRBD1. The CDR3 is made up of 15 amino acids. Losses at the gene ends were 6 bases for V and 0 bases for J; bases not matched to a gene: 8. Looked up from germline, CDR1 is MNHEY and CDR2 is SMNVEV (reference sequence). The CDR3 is CASSLPDRASYEQYF. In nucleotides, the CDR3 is TGTGCCAGCAGCCTACCCGACAGGGCCTCCTACGAGCAGTACTTC.

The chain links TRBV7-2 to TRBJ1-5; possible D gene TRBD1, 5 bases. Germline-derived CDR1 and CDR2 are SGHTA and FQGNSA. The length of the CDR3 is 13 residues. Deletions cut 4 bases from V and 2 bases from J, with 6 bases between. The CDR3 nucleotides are TGTGCCAGCAGCTGGGGGGGCAATCAGCCCCAGCATTTT. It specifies CASSWGGNQPQHF.

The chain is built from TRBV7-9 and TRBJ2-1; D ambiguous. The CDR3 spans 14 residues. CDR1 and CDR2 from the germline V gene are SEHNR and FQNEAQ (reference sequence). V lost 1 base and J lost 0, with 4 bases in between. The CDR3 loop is CASSLGYSYNEQFF. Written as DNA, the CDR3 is TGTGCCAGCAGCTTAGGTTACTCCTACAATGAGCAGTTCTTC.